This T cell receptor (beta chain) was recovered during a study of control samples from healthy donors and cancer patients. The CDR3 totals 15 residues. Per the germline V gene, CDR1 is SGHTA and CDR2 is FQGNSA. The V gene end was trimmed by 1 base and the J gene end by 7 bases; junction bases not matched to a gene: 5. The method was immunoSEQ multiplex PCR; TCRdb's version includes in-frame clones alone and lacks a portion of them. The data hold 100,000 to 150,000 clones, with almost 95% observed a single time. This clone appeared once. The origin of this receptor is a man older than 75 with head and neck cancer. This chain uses TRBV7-2 with TRBJ2-1, with 9 positions matching TRBD2. Material: PBMCs. The CDR3 nucleotides are TGTGCCAGCAGCTTAGTTGCGGGAGGGGGTAATGAGCAGTTCTTC. Amino acids: CASSLVAGGGNEQFF.